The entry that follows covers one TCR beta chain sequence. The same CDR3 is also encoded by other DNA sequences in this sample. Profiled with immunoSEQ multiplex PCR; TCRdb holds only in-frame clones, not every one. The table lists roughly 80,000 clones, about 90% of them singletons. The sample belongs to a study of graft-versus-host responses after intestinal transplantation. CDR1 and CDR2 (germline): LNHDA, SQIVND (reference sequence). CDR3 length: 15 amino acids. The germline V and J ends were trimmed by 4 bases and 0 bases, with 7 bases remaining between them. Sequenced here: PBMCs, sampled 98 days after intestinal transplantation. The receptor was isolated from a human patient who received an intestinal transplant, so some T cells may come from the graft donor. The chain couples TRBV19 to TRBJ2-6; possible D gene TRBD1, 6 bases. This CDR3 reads CASSTRGSGANVLTF. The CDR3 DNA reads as TGTGCCAGTAGTACCAGGGGCTCTGGGGCCAACGTCCTGACTTTC.